The 17 T cell receptor beta chains presented below share a single source sample, sequenced in a study of early T cells in non-severe SARS-CoV-2 infection. TCRdb processed the 5' RACE reads anew with MiXCR; each CDR3 protein has one entry. The sample has about 92,000 distinct CDR3 sequences; approximately 14% are singletons. The source material was whole blood. The receptor source for this set is an adult who was a healthcare worker with PCR-confirmed SARS-CoV-2 infection or an uninfected control (not recorded which).

This clonotype was seen only a few times. The chain uses TRBV14 and TRBJ1-1; 7 nucleotides align to TRBD1. The germline CDR1 and CDR2 sequences are SGHDN and FVKESK. Trimming at V came to 4 bases and at J to 7 bases, leaving 3 bases not matched to a gene. The CDR3 is made up of 12 amino acids. This chain's CDR3 is CASSPTGFEAFF. The CDR3, as DNA: TGTGCCAGCAGCCCGACAGGGTTTGAAGCTTTCTTT.

This clonotype was detected only a few times. The chain employs TRBV28 and TRBJ2-7, with 10 bases aligning to TRBD1. The V gene end was trimmed by 7 bases and the J gene end by 7 bases; junction bases not matched to a gene: 13. The length of the CDR3 is 15 residues. Germline CDR1 reads MDHEN; CDR2 reads SYDVKM. The chain's CDR3 is CASTPGTGEVGEQYF. CDR3 bases: TGTGCCAGCACCCCCGGGACAGGGGAAGTCGGTGAGCAGTACTTC.

A few counts support this clonotype. The V gene is TRBV19, the J gene TRBJ2-1; D remains ambiguous. The CDR3 totals 13 residues. With 8 bases removed from V and 4 bases from J, the gap between germline ends came to 12 bases. Per germline, CDR1 LNHDA and CDR2 SQIVND (reference sequence). CDR3 loop: CASSRPLYNEQFF. For the CDR3, the DNA is TGTGCCAGTTCGCGACCGCTATACAATGAGCAGTTCTTC.

This clonotype was seen a few times. The chain employs TRBV29-1 and TRBJ2-1, with 8 bases lining up with TRBD1. Germline loops: CDR1 SQVTM, CDR2 ANQGSEA. This CDR3 is 14 amino acids long. The V and J ends lost 4 bases and 5 bases, in that order; junction bases with no gene match: 7. In DNA form, the CDR3 reads TGCAGCGTTGGAAGGGTGGGACAGGACAATGAGCAGTTCTTC. Its translation is CSVGRVGQDNEQFF.

This clonotype occurred a few times. The chain has TRBV5-1 and TRBJ2-3, with TRBD1 matching over 8 bases. Germline-derived CDR1 and CDR2 are SGHRS and YFSETQ. The CDR3 contains 17 residues. Trimming took 6 bases from V and 2 from J; bases not matched to a gene: 14. CDR3 residues: CASKPRGTGFFTDTQYF. As DNA, the CDR3 is TGCGCCAGCAAACCTCGGGGGACAGGTTTTTTCACAGATACGCAGTATTTT.

This clonotype was seen more than once but under ten times. The chain recombines TRBV12-3 or TRBV12-4 with TRBJ2-5; D may match TRBD1 or TRBD2 (6 bases each). The CDR3 is 14 amino acids. Trimming removed 6 bases at V and 0 bases at J, with 11 bases between. The CDR3 DNA sequence: TGTGCCAGCAGGCGAAGGGGGGACCAAGAGACCCAGTACTTC. Translating it yields CASRRRGDQETQYF.

This sequence joins TRBV6-5 and TRBJ1-2; possibly TRBD1 for D (5 bases). The CDR3 extends over 14 amino acids. The V gene's germline CDR1 is MNHEY and CDR2 SVGAGI. V gave up 8 bases and J gave up 4 bases, with 17 bases separating them. CDR3 DNA sequence: TGTGCCAGCGCATACAGGTCCGTTAGCTATGGCTACACCTTC. Protein: CASAYRSVSYGYTF.

V usage is TRBV7-9 and J usage is TRBJ2-1; 8 bases line up with TRBD2. This CDR3 contains 12 residues. From germline, CDR1 is SEHNR and CDR2 FQNEAQ (reference sequence). Trimming at V came to 4 bases and at J to 12 bases, leaving 5 bases not matched to a gene. The CDR3 protein is CASSSGLAGQFF. DNA of the CDR3: TGTGCCAGCAGCTCCGGACTAGCAGGGCAGTTCTTC.

This clonotype has more than one count but fewer than ten. V gene TRBV24-1 combines with J gene TRBJ2-5; D uncertain. CDR3 length: 14 residues. V lost 3 bases and J lost 7, with 14 bases in between. The germline V gene has CDR1 KGHDR and CDR2 SFDVKD. The CDR3, as DNA: TGTGCCACCAGTGATGGTCTAGTGCCCCGGACCCAGTACTTC. Its translation: CATSDGLVPRTQYF.

This clonotype was detected a few times. This sequence joins TRBV6-5 and TRBJ1-5; no reliable D call. V was trimmed by 0 bases and J by 4 bases, leaving 4 bases between them. This CDR3 has 13 residues. CDR1 MNHEY and CDR2 SVGAGI come from the germline V gene. The CDR3 is CASSYSANQPQHF. The CDR3, as DNA: TGTGCCAGCAGTTACTCGGCGAATCAGCCCCAGCATTTT.

In its sample, this clonotype was seen a few times. V gene TRBV7-6 combines with J gene TRBJ2-7; a possible D gene is TRBD1 (5 bases). This CDR3 has 13 residues. Germline V gives CDR1 SGHVS, CDR2 FNYEAQ. Trimming removed 3 bases at V and 4 bases at J, with 10 bases between. CDR3 in amino acids: CASSLRQKYEQYF. The CDR3 DNA is TGTGCCAGCAGCTTGAGACAGAAATACGAGCAGTACTTC.

This clonotype was seen a few times. This chain connects TRBV20-1 to TRBJ2-1; 15 positions match TRBD2. J gave up 0 bases and V 6 bases, and 21 bases lay outside the gene matches. The CDR3 is 22 amino acids. CDR1 and CDR2 (germline): DFQATT, SNEGSKA (reference sequence). The CDR3 coding sequence is TGCAGTGCCCAGGGGCAGGCCGGGACTAGCGGGAGGCATCGAAGCTCCTACAATGAGCAGTTCTTC. This encodes CSAQGQAGTSGRHRSSYNEQFF.

This clonotype was counted between two and nine times. CDR3 nucleotide sequence: TGTGCCAGCAGCTCCCTCAGGGGACGTTACGAGCAGTACTTC. Its protein product is CASSSLRGRYEQYF. The chain couples TRBV7-9 to TRBJ2-7; TRBD1 is a possible D gene (6 bases). CDR1 SEHNR and CDR2 FQNEAQ come from the germline V gene (reference sequence). The CDR3 runs to 14 residues. V lost 4 bases, J lost 4 bases, and 14 bases lay in between.

This chain uses TRBV11-2 with TRBJ2-3, with TRBD2 matching 13 bases. The germline V gene has CDR1 SGHAT and CDR2 FQNNGV. The V segment lost 5 bases and the J segment 2 bases; nucleotides outside the gene matches: 16. This CDR3 has 20 residues. In DNA, the CDR3 is TGTGCCAGCAGCCCCCGGACTAGCGGGAGCCTCCGTCACTACACAGATACGCAGTATTTT. This translates into CASSPRTSGSLRHYTDTQYF.

Sample share makes this clonotype medium-sized (0.01 to 0.1%). The V and J genes are TRBV11-3 and TRBJ2-6; D possibly corresponds to TRBD2 (5 bases). Trimming stripped 8 bases from V and 2 bases from J, with 22 bases between. The CDR3 runs 18 residues. Germline V gives CDR1 SGHNT, CDR2 YENEEA. CDR3 sequence reads: CASRSGGSATPGANVLTF. For the CDR3, the DNA is TGTGCCAGCCGTTCCGGAGGCAGCGCTACCCCTGGGGCCAACGTCCTGACTTTC.

In the case of this clonotype: This may be a read error: a much more frequent sequence differs by one nucleotide. The chain joins TRBV11-2 to TRBJ1-3; no clear D gene. The V and J ends lost 4 bases and 2 bases respectively, with 15 bases between them. Germline assignment: CDR1 SGHAT and CDR2 FQNNGV. This CDR3 spans 16 amino acids. Here the CDR3 DNA reads TGTGCCAGCAGCTCAGGCCTCCTGGGCCCTGGAAACACCATATATTTT. It is translated as CASSSGLLGPGNTIYF.

The rearrangement uses TRBV27 and TRBJ2-2, with D unresolved. Trimming shortened V by 3 bases and J by 6 bases, and 8 bases separated the two germline ends. CDR3 length equals 13 residues. From germline, CDR1 is MNHEY and CDR2 SMNVEV (reference sequence). CDR3 protein: CASSFWLAGELFF. The CDR3 bases are TGTGCCAGCAGTTTCTGGTTGGCCGGGGAGCTGTTTTTT.